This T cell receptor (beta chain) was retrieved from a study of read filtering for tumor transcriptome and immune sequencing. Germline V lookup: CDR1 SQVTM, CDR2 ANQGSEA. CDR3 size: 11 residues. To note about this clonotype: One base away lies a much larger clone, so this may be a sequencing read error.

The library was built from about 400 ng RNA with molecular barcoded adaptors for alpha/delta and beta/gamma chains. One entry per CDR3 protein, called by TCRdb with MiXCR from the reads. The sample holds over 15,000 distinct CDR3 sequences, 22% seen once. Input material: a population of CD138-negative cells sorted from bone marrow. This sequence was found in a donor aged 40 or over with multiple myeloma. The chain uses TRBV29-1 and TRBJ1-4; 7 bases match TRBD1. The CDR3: CNVESGGRLFF. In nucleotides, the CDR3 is TGCAACGTTGAATCAGGGGGGAGACTGTTTTTT.